This T cell receptor beta chain was recorded in a study of cytomegalovirus exposure and HLA in healthy donors. Study details: In an early release, HLA-typed donors contributed tens of millions of unique TCR sequences.

Study-level results: In an earlier analysis, productive rearrangement rates for most beta V segments clustered near 87% or 30%. Available immune exposure information was restricted to CMV serostatus only.

Notes on this clone: What it recognizes is unknown.

Amplification used 60 Vbeta primers and 13 Jbeta primers. Clones were sequenced by immunoSEQ multiplex PCR, and TCRdb holds only the in-frame ones, with some missing. This sample has under 150,000 clones, with 65% to 90% found just once. CDR3 length: 19 amino acids. The receptor was derived from a girl aged 2-10 years in good health and CMV-seronegative. The chain links TRBV21-1 to TRBJ1-5; no check of the table's D call, TRBD1, against the DNA was made. TRBV21-1 is reported as a pseudogene. The material sequenced was PBMCs. The chain's CDR3 is CASSKRAGALFGCNQPQHF. CDR3 DNA: TGTGCCAGCAGCAAAAGGGCTGGGGCCCTCTTTGGGTGCAATCAGCCCCAGCATTTT.